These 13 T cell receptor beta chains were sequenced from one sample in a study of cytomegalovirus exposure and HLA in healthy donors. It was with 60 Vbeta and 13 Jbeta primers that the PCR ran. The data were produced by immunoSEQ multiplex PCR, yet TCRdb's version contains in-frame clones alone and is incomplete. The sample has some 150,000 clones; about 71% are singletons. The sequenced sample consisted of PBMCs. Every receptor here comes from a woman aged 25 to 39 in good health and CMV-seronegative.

CDR3 DNA sequence: TGTGCCAGTAGTATAGCCACTTCAAGCAATCAGCCCCAGCATTTT. This sequence encodes CASSIATSSNQPQHF. J is TRBJ1-5 and V is TRBV19; D is unresolved. The V and J ends lost 1 base and 1 base respectively, with 8 bases between them. Germline V CDR1 and CDR2: LNHDA, SQIVND (reference sequence). The CDR3 length is 15 residues.

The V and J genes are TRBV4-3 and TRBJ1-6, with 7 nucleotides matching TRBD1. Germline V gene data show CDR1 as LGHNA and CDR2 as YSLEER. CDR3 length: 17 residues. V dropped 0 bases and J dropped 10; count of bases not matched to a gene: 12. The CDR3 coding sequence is TGCGCCAGCAGCCAAGAGTTTGCAGGGGGGCTAGGATCACCCCTCCACTTT. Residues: CASSQEFAGGLGSPLHF.

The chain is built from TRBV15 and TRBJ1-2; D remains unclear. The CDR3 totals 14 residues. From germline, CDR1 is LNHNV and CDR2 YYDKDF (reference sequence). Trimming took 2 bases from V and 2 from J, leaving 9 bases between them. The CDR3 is CATSRRTGNYGYTF. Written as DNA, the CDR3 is TGTGCCACCAGCAGAAGGACGGGAAACTATGGCTACACCTTC.

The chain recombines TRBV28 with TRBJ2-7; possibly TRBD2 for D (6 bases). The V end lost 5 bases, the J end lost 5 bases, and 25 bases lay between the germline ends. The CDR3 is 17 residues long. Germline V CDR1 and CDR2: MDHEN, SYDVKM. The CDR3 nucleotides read TGTGCCAGCAGTCCTTTGGGGTCGCGGGGCCAAGACCACGAGCAGTACTTC. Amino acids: CASSPLGSRGQDHEQYF.

The CDR3 nucleotides read TGTGCCAGCAGTACCCATCAGGGGGCTTATAGCAATCAGCCCCAGCATTTT. This gives the protein CASSTHQGAYSNQPQHF. V is TRBV28 and J is TRBJ1-5; 8 bases agree with TRBD1. CDR1 is MDHEN, CDR2 SYDVKM, per germline. The J segment lost 0 bases and the V segment lost 5 bases, leaving 9 bases of the junction unmatched. The CDR3 is 17 amino acids.

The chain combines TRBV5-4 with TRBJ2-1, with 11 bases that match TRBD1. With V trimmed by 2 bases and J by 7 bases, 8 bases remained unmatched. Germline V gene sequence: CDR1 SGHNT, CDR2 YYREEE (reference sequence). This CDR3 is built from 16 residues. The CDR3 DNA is TGTGCCAGCAGCTTTGTCGGACAGGGGGCGAAGAATGAGCAGTTCTTC. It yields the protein CASSFVGQGAKNEQFF.

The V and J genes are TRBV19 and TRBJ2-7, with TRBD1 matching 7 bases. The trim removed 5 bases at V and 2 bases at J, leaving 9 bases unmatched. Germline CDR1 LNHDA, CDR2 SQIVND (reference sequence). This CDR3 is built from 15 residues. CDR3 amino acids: CASSPGPGTAYEQYF. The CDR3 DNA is TGTGCCAGTAGTCCTGGGCCCGGGACAGCCTACGAGCAGTACTTC.

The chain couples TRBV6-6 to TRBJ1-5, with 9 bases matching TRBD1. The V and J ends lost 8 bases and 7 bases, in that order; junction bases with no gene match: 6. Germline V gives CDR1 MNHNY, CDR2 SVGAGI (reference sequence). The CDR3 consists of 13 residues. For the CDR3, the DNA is TGTGCCAGCGGGACAGGGTTGGAGCAGCCCCAGCATTTT. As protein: CASGTGLEQPQHF.

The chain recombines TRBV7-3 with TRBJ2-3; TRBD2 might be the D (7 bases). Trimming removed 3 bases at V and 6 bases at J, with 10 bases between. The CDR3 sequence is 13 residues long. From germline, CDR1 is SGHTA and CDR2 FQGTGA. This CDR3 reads CASSLRGRDTQYF. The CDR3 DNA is TGTGCCAGCAGCTTGCGGGGGCGGGATACGCAGTATTTT. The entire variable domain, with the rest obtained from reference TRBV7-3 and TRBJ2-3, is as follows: GAGVSQTPSNKVTEKGKYVELRCDPISGHTALYWYRQSLGQGPEFLIYFQGTGAADDSGLPNDRFFAVRPEGSVSTLKIQRTERGDSAVYLCASSLRGRDTQYFGPGTRLTVL.

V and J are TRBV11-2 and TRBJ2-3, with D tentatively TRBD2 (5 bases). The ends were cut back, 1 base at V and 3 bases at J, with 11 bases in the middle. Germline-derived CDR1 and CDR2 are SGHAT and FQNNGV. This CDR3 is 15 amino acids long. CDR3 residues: CASSLVARATDTQYF. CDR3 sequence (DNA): TGTGCCAGCAGCTTAGTTGCGAGGGCGACAGATACGCAGTATTTT.

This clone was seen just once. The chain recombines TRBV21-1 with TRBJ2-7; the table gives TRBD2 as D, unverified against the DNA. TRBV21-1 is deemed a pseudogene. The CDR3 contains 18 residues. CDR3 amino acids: CASSSPRGLAGDSYEQYF. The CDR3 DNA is TGTGCCAGCAGCTCCCCCCGGGGGCTAGCGGGAGATTCGTACGAGCAGTACTTC.

The CDR3, as DNA: TGTGCCAGCAGTGCTCTGGCAGGGGCCTACGAGCAGTACTTC. Encoded protein: CASSALAGAYEQYF. The chain carries TRBV28 and TRBJ2-7; tentatively, D is TRBD1 (6 bases). Trimming took 5 bases from V and 2 from J, leaving 13 bases between them. The CDR3 totals 14 residues. The germline V gene encodes CDR1 MDHEN and CDR2 SYDVKM.

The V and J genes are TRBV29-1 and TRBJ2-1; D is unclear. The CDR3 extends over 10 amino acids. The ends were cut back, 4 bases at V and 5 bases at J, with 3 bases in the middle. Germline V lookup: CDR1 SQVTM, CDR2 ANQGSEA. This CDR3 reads CSVADNEQFF. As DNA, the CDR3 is TGCAGCGTTGCCGACAATGAGCAGTTCTTC.